The clone carrying this T cell receptor (beta chain) was seen only a few times. The antigen remains unidentified. The data were taken from a study of blood T cells in healthy people across ages. The study's findings and limits: TCR beta diversity per million T cells fell roughly linearly with age.

J lost 6 bases, V lost 5 bases, and 9 bases had no gene match. Germline assignment: CDR1 SGHTA and CDR2 FQGNSA. The CDR3 runs 15 residues. A second PCR of 7 to 11 cycles used a sample-barcoded 5' primer and a J-beta primer mix. Tags on each cDNA molecule came from a template-switch adaptor with 12 random nucleotides. Each of the samples gave a minimum of 2.5 million paired-end reads that contained CDR3. Each CDR3 protein is one row after TCRdb ran MiXCR on the 5' RACE reads. The data show some 640,000 distinct CDR3 sequences, with 49% seen just once and about 32% held by the top ten. The rearrangement uses TRBV7-2 and TRBJ2-3, with 9 bases matching TRBD2. Sequenced input: blood. This sequence originates from a woman aged 55-70 years in good health. CDR3 in amino acids: CASSPSSGTRDTQYF. The CDR3 bases are TGTGCCAGCAGCCCTTCTAGCGGGACAAGGGATACGCAGTATTTT.